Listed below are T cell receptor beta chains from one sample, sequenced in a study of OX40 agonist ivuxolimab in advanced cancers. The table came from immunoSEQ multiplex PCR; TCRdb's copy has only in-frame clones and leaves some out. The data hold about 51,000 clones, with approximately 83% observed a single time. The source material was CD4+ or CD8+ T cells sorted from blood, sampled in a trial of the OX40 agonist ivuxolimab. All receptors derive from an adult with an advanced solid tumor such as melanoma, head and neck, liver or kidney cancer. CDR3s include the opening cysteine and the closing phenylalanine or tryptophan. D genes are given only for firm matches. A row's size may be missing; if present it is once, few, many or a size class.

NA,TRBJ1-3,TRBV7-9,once,TGTGCCAGCATCTTGGCCTCTGGAAACACCATATATTTT,CASILASGNTIYF
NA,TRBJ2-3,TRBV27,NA,TGTGCCAGCAATCGGGGGACCAATACAGATACGCAGTATTTT,CASNRGTNTDTQYF
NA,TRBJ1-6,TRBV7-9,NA,TGTGCCAGCAGCAGGGACGTGGACTCCTATAATTCACCCCTCCACTTT,CASSRDVDSYNSPLHF
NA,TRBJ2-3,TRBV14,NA,TGTGCCAGCAGCCAATGGCAGGGAGGCACAGATACGCAGTATTTT,CASSQWQGGTDTQYF
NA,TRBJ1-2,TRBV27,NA,TGTGCCAGCAGTTTATTACCAGACTATGGCTACACCTTC,CASSLLPDYGYTF
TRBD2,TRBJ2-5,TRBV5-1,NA,TGCGCCAGCAGCCCTAGCGGGGGGACCCAAGAGACCCAGTACTTC,CASSPSGGTQETQYF
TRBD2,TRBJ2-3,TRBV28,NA,TGTGCCAGCAGACCCCTAGCGGGGCTTCCAGATACGCAGTATTTT,CASRPLAGLPDTQYF
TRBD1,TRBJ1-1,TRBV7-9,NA,TGTGCCAGCAGCCTAGGACAGGGGGCGATCGGGGAAGCTTTCTTT,CASSLGQGAIGEAFF
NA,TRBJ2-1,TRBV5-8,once,TGTGCCAGCAGTCCTTACGCCGCCACACCAGGGCAGTTCTTC,CASSPYAATPGQFF
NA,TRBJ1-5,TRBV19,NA,TGTGCCAGTAGTATTACAGCGGATAGCAATCAGCCCCAGCATTTT,CASSITADSNQPQHF
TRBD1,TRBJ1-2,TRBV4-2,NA,TGTGCCAGCAGCCAAGAGGACAGGGGCAACTATGGCTACACCTTC,CASSQEDRGNYGYTF
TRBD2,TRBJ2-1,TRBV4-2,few,TGTGCCAGCAGCCAAGTAGGACGAGCGGGGGGACACAATGAGCAGTTCTTC,CASSQVGRAGGHNEQFF
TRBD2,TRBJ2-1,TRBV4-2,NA,TGTGCCAGCAGCCAATCGGGGAGCGGGGGGGCCCACAATGAGCAGTTCTTC,CASSQSGSGGAHNEQFF
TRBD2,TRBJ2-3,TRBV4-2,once,TGTGCCAGCAGCCAAGCCCCCCGGACTAGCGGAGCAGATACGCAGTATTTT,CASSQAPRTSGADTQYF
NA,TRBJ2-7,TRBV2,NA,TGTGCCAGCAGAATTAAGGGTTCAAGCGAGCAGTACTTC,CASRIKGSSEQYF
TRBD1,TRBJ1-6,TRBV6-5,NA,TGTGCCAGCAACAGACAGGGACCTGATTCACCCCTCCACTTT,CASNRQGPDSPLHF
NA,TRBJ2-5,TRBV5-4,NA,TGTGCCAGCAGCTTGGGCGGGTTCCAAGAGACCCAGTACTTC,CASSLGGFQETQYF
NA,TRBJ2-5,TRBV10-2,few,TGCGCCAGCAGTGAGTCTCAGGGGCGCACGGAGACCCAGTACTTC,CASSESQGRTETQYF
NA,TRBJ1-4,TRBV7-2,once,TGTGCCAGCAGCTTCCGAGAAAAACTGTTTTTT,CASSFREKLFF
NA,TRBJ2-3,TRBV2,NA,TGTGCCAGCAGGACCGGGACGGCGCAGTATTTT,CASRTGTAQYF
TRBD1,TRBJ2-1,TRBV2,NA,TGTGCCAGCAATGGACAGGGGTGGAATGAGCAGTTCTTC,CASNGQGWNEQFF
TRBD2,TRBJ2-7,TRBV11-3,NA,TGTGCCAGCAGCCGAAGACTAGCCCTATCCTACGAGCAGTACTTC,CASSRRLALSYEQYF
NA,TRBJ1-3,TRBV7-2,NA,TGTGCCAGCAGCCTCCGGGCAGAGGGTCAGGATTTT,CASSLRAEGQDF
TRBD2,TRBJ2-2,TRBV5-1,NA,TGCGCCAGCACCGGGGAGGGGCCGAACACCGGGGAGCTGTTTTTT,CASTGEGPNTGELFF
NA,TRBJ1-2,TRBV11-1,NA,TGTGCCAGCAGCCCAGGGAGGGCAAGCTATGGCTACACCTTC,CASSPGRASYGYTF